These 22 T cell receptor beta chains came from one sample sequenced in a study of T cell repertoires in cytomegalovirus infection. One entry per CDR3 protein, called by TCRdb with MiXCR from the reads. The data hold approximately 730,000 distinct CDR3 sequences, with 25% to 35% observed a single time. No antigens are known for them. The specimen comprised cultured CD8+ T cells from PBMCs, sampled from culture after CMV antigen stimulation. These receptors were obtained from a human donor in good health (CMV status not recorded). Some clones in this sample may be carry-over from other donors' samples.

This clonotype is labeled as medium-sized (0.01 to 0.1%). V is TRBV14 and J is TRBJ2-1; 10 bases agree with TRBD1. Germline V gene data show CDR1 as SGHDN and CDR2 as FVKESK. V shed 3 bases and J 8 bases; nucleotides not matched to a gene: 10. The CDR3 covers 16 residues. The CDR3 sequence is CASSQPGQGFYDEQFF. In DNA, the CDR3 is TGTGCCAGCAGCCAGCCGGGACAGGGGTTTTACGATGAGCAGTTCTTC. The whole variable domain, remainder taken from reference TRBV14 and TRBJ2-1, is EAGVTQFPSHSVIEKGQTVTLRCDPISGHDNLYWYRRVMGKEIKFLLHFVKESKQDESGMPNNRFLAERTGGTYSTLKVQPAELEDSGVYFCASSQPGQGFYDEQFFGPGTRLTVL.

In this sample, this clonotype turned up many times. The chain links TRBV28 to TRBJ1-6; weak D call: TRBD1 (5 bases). Germline CDR1 MDHEN, CDR2 SYDVKM. Trimming removed 2 bases at V and 4 bases at J, with 12 bases between. The CDR3 runs to 16 residues. CDR3 bases: TGTGCCAGCAGTTTAATGGGGCGGTATTATAATTCACCCCTCCACTTT. It yields the protein CASSLMGRYYNSPLHF.

This chain connects TRBV27 to TRBJ1-2; 7 positions agree with TRBD1. Per germline, CDR1 MNHEY and CDR2 SMNVEV (reference sequence). V was clipped by 5 bases and J by 7 bases; unmatched bases: 7. The CDR3 consists of 13 residues. The DNA of the CDR3 is TGTGCCAGCAGTGCCTCAGGGGGACCTGGCTACACCTTC. It is translated as CASSASGGPGYTF.

This clonotype was recorded a few times. This CDR3 reads CASSLLGGFFEQYF. The CDR3, as DNA: TGTGCCAGCAGTTTATTGGGGGGCTTTTTCGAGCAGTACTTC. This chain links TRBV27 with TRBJ2-7; the D call may be TRBD1 or TRBD2 (6 bases each). The CDR3 is 14 residues long. The V end was cut by 1 base, the J end by 6 bases, with 13 bases between. Germline CDR1 and CDR2: MNHEY and SMNVEV (reference sequence).

This clonotype was counted many times. The chain carries TRBV7-8 and TRBJ2-1, with D perhaps being TRBD1 or TRBD2 (5 bases each). CDR3 length: 14 residues. Germline V gene data show CDR1 as SGHVS and CDR2 as FQNEAQ. Between the trimmed V and J ends, which lost 5 bases and 8 bases, there was a span of 16 bases. CDR3 sequence: CASSTGDGFDEQFF. CDR3 coding DNA: TGTGCCAGCAGCACCGGGGACGGCTTCGATGAGCAGTTCTTC. The full variable domain, its missing parts supplied by reference TRBV7-8 and TRBJ2-1, is GAGVSQSPRYKVAKRGQDVALRCDPISGHVSLFWYQQALGQGPEFLTYFQNEAQLDKSGLPSDRFFAERPEGSVSTLKIQRTQQEDSAVYLCASSTGDGFDEQFFGPGTRLTVL.

The table lists this clonotype with a few counts. The CDR3 coding sequence is TGTGCTAGTGGTTTCTTCTCAGGGGAATTGAGCTCCTATAATTCACCCCTCCACTTT. This gives the protein CASGFFSGELSSYNSPLHF. The rearrangement links TRBV12-5 to TRBJ1-6, with a tentative D call TRBD1 (6 bases). The CDR3 is 19 amino acids. Germline assignment: CDR1 LGHNT and CDR2 FRNRAP. The V and J ends lost 3 bases and 0 bases respectively, with 18 bases between them.

This clonotype was recorded at least ten times. The chain couples TRBV7-6 to TRBJ2-5; TRBD1 agrees at 8 bases. Per germline, CDR1 SGHVS and CDR2 FNYEAQ. The J segment lost 7 bases and the V segment lost 5 bases, leaving 12 bases of the junction unmatched. The CDR3 has 15 amino acids. The CDR3 nucleotides are TGTGCCAGCAGCGCCTCAGGGGGCCAAGGGAGGACCCAGTACTTC. This gives the protein CASSASGGQGRTQYF.

The rearrangement links TRBV7-3 to TRBJ2-5; TRBD1 aligns across 8 bases. The CDR3 length is 14 residues. From germline, CDR1 is SGHTA and CDR2 FQGTGA. After removal of 7 bases from V and 4 bases from J, the junction contained 8 bases not matched to a gene. The CDR3: CASTSPGGRETQYF. CDR3 in DNA: TGTGCCAGCACTTCCCCAGGGGGCAGAGAGACCCAGTACTTC.

The chain couples TRBV19 to TRBJ1-5; 11 nucleotides line up with TRBD1. Per germline, CDR1 LNHDA and CDR2 SQIVND (reference sequence). CDR3 length: 21 amino acids. V shed 6 bases and J 2 bases; nucleotides not matched to a gene: 21. The DNA for the CDR3 is TGTGCCAGTAGAACCTTCCAACCCGGGACAGGGGGACTTGACGGCAATCAGCCCCAGCATTTT. Encoded protein: CASRTFQPGTGGLDGNQPQHF.

This clonotype was seen more than once but under ten times. The CDR3 DNA is TGTGCCAGCAGCTCCTCGGCAGCAAACTACGAGCAGTACGTC. Amino acid sequence: CASSSSAANYEQYV. V usage is TRBV7-6 and J usage is TRBJ2-7; the D is unclear. Trimming left V 4 bases short and J 3 bases short, with 13 bases between. The germline V gene has CDR1 SGHVS and CDR2 FNYEAQ. CDR3 size: 14 residues.

The rearrangement links TRBV6-5 to TRBJ2-3; TRBD2 matches at 8 bases. Germline CDR1 MNHEY, CDR2 SVGAGI. V lost 2 bases to trimming and J lost 5 bases; unmatched junction nucleotides: 6. The CDR3 consists of 15 residues. The CDR3 region is CASSYPGGAGDTQYF. CDR3 DNA: TGTGCCAGCAGTTACCCCGGGGGGGCCGGAGATACGCAGTATTTT.

This rearrangement joins TRBV28 to TRBJ1-6; tentatively, D is TRBD1 (6 bases). CDR1 MDHEN and CDR2 SYDVKM come from the germline V gene. V was trimmed by 6 bases and J by 10 bases, leaving 22 bases between them. The CDR3 runs to 16 residues. CDR3: CASSLRMDSKNSPLHF. The DNA for the CDR3 is TGTGCCAGCAGCCTCCGGATGGACAGTAAGAACTCACCCCTCCACTTT.

This clonotype was counted between two and nine times. The chain carries TRBV7-6 and TRBJ2-5; no firm D call. Germline loops: CDR1 SGHVS, CDR2 FNYEAQ. V dropped 6 bases and J dropped 2 bases, with 13 bases sitting between them. The CDR3 has 14 amino acids. CDR3 residues: CASSPWADQETQYF. CDR3 nucleotide sequence: TGTGCCAGCAGTCCCTGGGCAGATCAAGAGACCCAGTACTTC.

The CDR3 reads CASSYGLAGGYNEQFF. For the CDR3, the DNA is TGTGCCAGCAGTTACGGGCTAGCGGGGGGTTACAATGAGCAGTTCTTC. The gene calls are TRBV6-2 or TRBV6-3 and TRBJ2-1; 11 bases are shared with TRBD2. Germline lookup yields CDR1 MNHEY and CDR2 SVGEGT. With V trimmed by 2 bases and J by 4 bases, 4 bases remained unmatched. The CDR3 sequence is 16 residues long.

This chain connects TRBV6-1 to TRBJ2-5; 7 bases are shared with TRBD2. Germline V gene data show CDR1 as MNHNS and CDR2 as SASEGT. This CDR3 region has 13 residues. The V and J ends lost 4 bases and 2 bases, in that order; junction bases with no gene match: 1. The CDR3 loop reads CASSGTSQETQYF. The CDR3 DNA reads TGTGCCAGCAGTGGGACTAGTCAAGAGACCCAGTACTTC.

About this clonotype itself: Since a much larger clone is just one base distant, this may be a read error. This rearrangement joins TRBV7-2 to TRBJ2-3; D gene uncertain. This CDR3 contains 15 residues. From germline, CDR1 is SGHTA and CDR2 FQGNSA. The CDR3 sequence: CVSSENYRLTDTQYF. CDR3 DNA sequence: TGTGTCAGCAGCGAGAATTACCGACTCACAGATACGCAGTATTTT.

CDR3 in amino acids: CASSQEREGEETGELFF. The CDR3 DNA sequence: TGCGCCAGCAGCCAAGAACGAGAGGGAGAGGAGACCGGGGAGCTGTTTTTT. The chain couples TRBV4-1 to TRBJ2-2, with D maybe TRBD2 (5 bases). CDR1 and CDR2 (germline): MGHRA, YSYEKL. There are 17 residues in the CDR3. V gave up 0 bases and J gave up 5 bases, with 16 bases separating them.

J is TRBJ1-3 and V is TRBV5-1, with a possible D match to TRBD1 (5 bases). The CDR3 spans 15 residues. CDR1 is SGHRS and CDR2 is YFSETQ in the germline V gene. The V and J ends lost 1 base and 0 bases respectively, with 8 bases between them. DNA for the CDR3: TGCGCCAGCAGCTTGATAGGGGTCTCTGGAAACACCATATATTTT. Translated, it gives CASSLIGVSGNTIYF.

This clonotype appeared a few times. The chain combines TRBV6-2 or TRBV6-3 with TRBJ2-7; TRBD1 aligns across 7 bases. After removal of 6 bases from V and 1 base from J, the junction contained 6 bases not matched to a gene. The CDR3 is made up of 14 amino acids. CDR1 is MNHEY, CDR2 SVGEGT, per germline. CDR3 nucleotides: TGTGCCAGCAGCTTCGACAGGGTATCCTACGAGCAGTACGTC. Residues: CASSFDRVSYEQYV.

In this sample, this clonotype turned up a few times. V is TRBV6-1 and J is TRBJ2-7, with D perhaps given as TRBD1 or TRBD2 (5 bases each). V lost 5 bases and J 2 bases, leaving 16 bases between the germline ends. Germline CDR1 is MNHNS and CDR2 is SASEGT. The CDR3 is 15 amino acids. In DNA form, the CDR3 reads TGTGCCAGCAGTACTTGGGAGAGGGGCCCCTACGAGCAGTACTTC. Translation: CASSTWERGPYEQYF.

This chain joins TRBV7-3 and TRBJ2-1; D uncertain. Germline CDR1 and CDR2: SGHTA and FQGTGA. V was cut by 0 bases and J by 6 bases, with 12 bases left in between. This CDR3 comprises 15 residues. CDR3 amino acids: CASSLTRRWSNEQFF. CDR3 nucleotide sequence: TGTGCCAGCAGCTTAACCCGCCGGTGGAGCAATGAGCAGTTCTTC.

The rearrangement uses TRBV6-1 and TRBJ2-5, with 10 nucleotides matching TRBD2. CDR1 and CDR2 (germline): MNHNS, SASEGT. The junction had 10 bases not matched to a gene; V was cut back by 5 bases and J by 4 bases. The CDR3 is 16 amino acids. CDR3: CASSFPGTSAIETQYF. CDR3 bases: TGTGCCAGCAGTTTTCCCGGGACTAGCGCGATAGAGACCCAGTACTTC.